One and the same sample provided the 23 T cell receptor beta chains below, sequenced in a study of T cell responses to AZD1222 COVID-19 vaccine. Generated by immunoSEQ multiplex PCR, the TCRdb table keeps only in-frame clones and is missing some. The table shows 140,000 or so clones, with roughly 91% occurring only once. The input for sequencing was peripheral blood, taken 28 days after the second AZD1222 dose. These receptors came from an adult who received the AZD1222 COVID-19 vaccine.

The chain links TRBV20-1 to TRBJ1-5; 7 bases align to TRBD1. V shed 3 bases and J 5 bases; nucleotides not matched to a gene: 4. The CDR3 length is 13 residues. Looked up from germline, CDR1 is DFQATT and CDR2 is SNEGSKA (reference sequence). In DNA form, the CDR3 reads TGCAGTGCTAGTACTACAGGGGATCAGCCCCAGCATTTT. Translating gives CSASTTGDQPQHF.

The CDR3 is CASSFLTDTQYF. The CDR3 nucleotides are TGTGCCAGCAGCTTCCTCACAGATACGCAGTATTTT. The V gene is TRBV5-6, the J gene TRBJ2-3; D is ambiguous. Germline V gene lookup returns CDR1 SGHDT and CDR2 YYEEEE. Trimming left V 2 bases short and J 2 bases short, with 3 bases between. The CDR3 sequence is 12 residues long.

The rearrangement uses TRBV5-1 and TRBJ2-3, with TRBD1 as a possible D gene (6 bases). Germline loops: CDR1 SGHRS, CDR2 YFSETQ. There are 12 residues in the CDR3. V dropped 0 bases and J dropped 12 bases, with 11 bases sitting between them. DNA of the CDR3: TGCGCCAGCAGCTTGGAGGGGGAGCCCCAGTATTTT. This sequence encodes CASSLEGEPQYF.

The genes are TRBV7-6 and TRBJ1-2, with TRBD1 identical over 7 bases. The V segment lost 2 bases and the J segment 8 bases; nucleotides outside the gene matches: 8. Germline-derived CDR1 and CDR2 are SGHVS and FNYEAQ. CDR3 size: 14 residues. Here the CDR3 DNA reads TGTGCCAGCAGCTTATACGCCAGGGGGGAAGGCTACACCTTC. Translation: CASSLYARGEGYTF.

The CDR3 DNA sequence: TGTGCCAGCAGTTTTAGGACTGGCGGAGGGGTCACAGATACGCAGTATTTT. Translating it yields CASSFRTGGGVTDTQYF. V and J are TRBV28 and TRBJ2-3; maybe TRBD2 (6 bases). The CDR3 consists of 17 residues. CDR1 MDHEN and CDR2 SYDVKM come from the germline V gene. V was pared by 3 bases and J by 2 bases, with 18 bases between.

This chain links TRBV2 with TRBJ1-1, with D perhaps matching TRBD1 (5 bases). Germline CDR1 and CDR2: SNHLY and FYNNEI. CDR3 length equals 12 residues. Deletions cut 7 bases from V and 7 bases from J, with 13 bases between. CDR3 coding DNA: TGTGCCAGCATCCATGACGGGGGTGAAGCTTTCTTT. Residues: CASIHDGGEAFF.

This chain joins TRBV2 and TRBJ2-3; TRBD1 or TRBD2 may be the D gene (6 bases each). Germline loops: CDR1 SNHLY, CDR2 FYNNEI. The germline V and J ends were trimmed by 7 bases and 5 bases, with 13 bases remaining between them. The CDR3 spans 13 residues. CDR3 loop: CASKGGRGDTQYF. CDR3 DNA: TGTGCCAGCAAGGGGGGCCGGGGAGATACGCAGTATTTT.

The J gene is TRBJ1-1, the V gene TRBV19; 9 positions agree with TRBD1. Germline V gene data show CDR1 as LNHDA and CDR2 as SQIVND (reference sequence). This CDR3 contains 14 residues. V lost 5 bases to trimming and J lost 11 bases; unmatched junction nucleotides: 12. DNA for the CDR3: TGTGCCAGTAGTCGCCCTGGGACAGGGATCGGGGCTTTCTTT. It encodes CASSRPGTGIGAFF.

The CDR3, as DNA: TGTGCCAGCAGGGGGACCTCGGAGGAAAAACTGTTTTTT. This codes for CASRGTSEEKLFF. The chain recombines TRBV12-3 or TRBV12-4 with TRBJ1-4; tentatively, D is TRBD1 (5 bases). V lost 6 bases and J 8 bases, leaving 13 bases between the germline ends. This CDR3 comprises 13 residues.

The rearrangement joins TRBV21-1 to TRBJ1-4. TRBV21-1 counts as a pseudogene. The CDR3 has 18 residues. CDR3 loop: CASSYGNPSIATNEKLFF. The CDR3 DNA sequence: TGTGCCAGCAGCTACGGGAACCCTTCCATTGCAACTAATGAAAAACTGTTTTTT.

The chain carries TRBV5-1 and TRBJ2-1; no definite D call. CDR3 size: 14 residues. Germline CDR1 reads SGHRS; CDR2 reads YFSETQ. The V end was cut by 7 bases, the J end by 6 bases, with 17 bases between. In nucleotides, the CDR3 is TGCGCCAGCCGGCCGGAGCCCGCGGTCAATGAGCAGTTCTTC. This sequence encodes CASRPEPAVNEQFF.

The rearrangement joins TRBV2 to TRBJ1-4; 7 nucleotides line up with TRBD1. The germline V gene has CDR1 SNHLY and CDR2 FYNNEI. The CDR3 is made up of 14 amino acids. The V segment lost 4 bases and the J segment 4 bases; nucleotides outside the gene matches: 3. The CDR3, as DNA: TGTGCCAGCAGTGGACAGGGTCATAATGAAAAACTGTTTTTT. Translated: CASSGQGHNEKLFF.

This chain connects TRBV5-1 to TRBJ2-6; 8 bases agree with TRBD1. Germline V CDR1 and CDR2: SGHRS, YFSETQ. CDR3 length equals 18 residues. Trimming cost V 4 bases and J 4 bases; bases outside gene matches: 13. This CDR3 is CASSPGQGEMWGANVLTF. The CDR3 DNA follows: TGCGCCAGCAGCCCAGGACAGGGCGAAATGTGGGGGGCCAACGTCCTGACTTTC.

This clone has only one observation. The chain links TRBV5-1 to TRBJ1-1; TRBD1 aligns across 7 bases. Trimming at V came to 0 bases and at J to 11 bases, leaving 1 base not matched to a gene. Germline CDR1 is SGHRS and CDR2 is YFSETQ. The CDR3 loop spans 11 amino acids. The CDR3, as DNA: TGCGCCAGCAGCTTGGGACAGGGCGCTTTCTTT. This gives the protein CASSLGQGAFF.

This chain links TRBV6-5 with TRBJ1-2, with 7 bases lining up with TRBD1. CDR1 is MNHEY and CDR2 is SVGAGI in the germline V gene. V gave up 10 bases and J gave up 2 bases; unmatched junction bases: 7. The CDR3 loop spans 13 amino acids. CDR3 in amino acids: CANDEQGNYGYTF. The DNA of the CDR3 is TGTGCCAACGACGAACAGGGGAACTATGGCTACACCTTC.

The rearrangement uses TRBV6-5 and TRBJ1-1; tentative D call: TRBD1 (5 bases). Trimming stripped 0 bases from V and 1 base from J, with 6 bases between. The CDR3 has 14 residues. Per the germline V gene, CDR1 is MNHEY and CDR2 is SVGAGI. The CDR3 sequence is CASSYSGGNTEAFF. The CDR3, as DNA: TGTGCCAGCAGTTACTCGGGGGGGAACACTGAAGCTTTCTTT.

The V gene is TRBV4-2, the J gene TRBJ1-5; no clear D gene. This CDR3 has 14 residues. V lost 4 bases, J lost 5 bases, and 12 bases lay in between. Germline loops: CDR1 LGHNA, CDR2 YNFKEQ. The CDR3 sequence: CASSPVGTHQPQHF. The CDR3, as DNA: TGTGCCAGCAGCCCGGTTGGTACCCATCAGCCCCAGCATTTT.

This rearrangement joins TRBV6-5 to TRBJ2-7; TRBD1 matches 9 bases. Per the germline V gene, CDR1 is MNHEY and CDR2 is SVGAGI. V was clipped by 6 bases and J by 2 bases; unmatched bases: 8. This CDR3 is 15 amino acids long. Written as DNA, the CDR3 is TGTGCCAGCAGCCAACCGGGACAGGGAGCCTACGAGCAGTACTTC. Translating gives CASSQPGQGAYEQYF.

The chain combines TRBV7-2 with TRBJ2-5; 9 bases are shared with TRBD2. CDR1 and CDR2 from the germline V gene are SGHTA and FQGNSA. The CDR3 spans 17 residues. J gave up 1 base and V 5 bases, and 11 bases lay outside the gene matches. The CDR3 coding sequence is TGTGCCAGCAGCACAAGGACAGGACTAGCGCGCCAAGAGACCCAGTACTTC. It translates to CASSTRTGLARQETQYF.

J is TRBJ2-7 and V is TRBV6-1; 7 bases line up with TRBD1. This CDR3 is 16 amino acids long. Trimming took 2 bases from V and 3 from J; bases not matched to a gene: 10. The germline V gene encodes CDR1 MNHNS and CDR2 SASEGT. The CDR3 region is CASSERGQIGFYEQYF. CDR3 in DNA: TGTGCCAGCAGTGAACGGGGACAGATAGGATTCTACGAGCAGTACTTC.

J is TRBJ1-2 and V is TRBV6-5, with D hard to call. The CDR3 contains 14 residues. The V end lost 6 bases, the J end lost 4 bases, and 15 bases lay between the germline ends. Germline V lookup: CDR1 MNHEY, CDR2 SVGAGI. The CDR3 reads CASRHNGQTYGYTF. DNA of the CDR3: TGTGCCAGCAGGCATAACGGGCAGACCTATGGCTACACCTTC.

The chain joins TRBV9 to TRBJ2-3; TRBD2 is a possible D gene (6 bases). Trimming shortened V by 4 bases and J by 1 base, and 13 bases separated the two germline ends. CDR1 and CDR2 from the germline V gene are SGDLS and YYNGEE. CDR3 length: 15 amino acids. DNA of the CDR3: TGTGCCAGCAGCCCCCGTGGAGGGCGCACAGATACGCAGTATTTT. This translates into CASSPRGGRTDTQYF.

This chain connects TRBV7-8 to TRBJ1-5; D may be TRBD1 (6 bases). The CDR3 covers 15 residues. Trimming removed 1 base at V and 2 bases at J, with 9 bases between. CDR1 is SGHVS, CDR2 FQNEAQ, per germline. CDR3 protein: CASSLESGGNQPQHF. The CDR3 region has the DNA TGTGCCAGCAGCTTAGAGTCAGGGGGCAATCAGCCCCAGCATTTT.